These T cell receptor beta chains were read from a single sample in a study of cytomegalovirus exposure and HLA in healthy donors. Sequencing used immunoSEQ multiplex PCR; TCRdb keeps in-frame clones, though not all of them. This table has 150,000 or so clones, 60% to 85% appearing once. Input material: PBMCs. Every receptor here comes from a woman between 35 and 50 years old in good health and CMV-seropositive. Each CDR3 is given without its conserved first and last residue. D genes are given only for firm matches.

TRBJ2-1 13 - TRBV14 ASSQDSRGYNEQF
TRBJ1-2 12 - TRBV5-1 ASSLGQATYGYT
TRBJ1-1 11 TRBD1 TRBV6-5 ASSDRGRTEAF
TRBJ1-6 12 - TRBV7-9 ASSFADYNSPLH
TRBJ1-2 9 - TRBV30 AWRRGFGYT
TRBJ1-1 16 - TRBV28 ASSLLTGLLDANTEAF
TRBJ2-2 13 TRBD2 TRBV7-9 ASSLLADNTGELF
TRBJ1-1 13 - TRBV2 ASYEGQTGNTEAF
TRBJ1-5 12 - TRBV30 AWSVPLRNQPQH
TRBJ1-3 11 - TRBV30 AWSVRSGNTIY
TRBJ2-7 10 - TRBV7-9 SSSLEGYEQY
TRBJ2-1 12 - TRBV5-4 ASSLAGVRNEQF
TRBJ1-5 12 - TRBV13 ASSQAGVTGPQH
TRBJ2-5 13 TRBD1 TRBV6-5 ASSLGPRGIETQY
TRBJ1-1 11 TRBD1 TRBV11-2 ASSLAGTAEAF
TRBJ2-7 13 - TRBV7-2 ASSPAGTTYYEQY
TRBJ1-2 7 - TRBV28 ASNARVA